Listed below are T cell receptor beta chains from one sample, sequenced in a study of metastatic and nonmetastatic thyroid tumors. TCRdb re-processed the PCR reads through MiXCR. The sample has over 65,000 clones, around 13% seen once. Sequenced material: tumor tissue. These receptors were obtained from a female donor with papillary thyroid cancer or a benign thyroid nodule (not recorded which). Some clones in this sample may be carry-over from other donors' samples. The CDR3 runs from the conserved cysteine through the conserved F or W. A D gene is named only where the DNA matches it firmly. Rows may omit the clone size; those that give it use once, few, many or a size class.

clone_size: NA; j_call: TRBJ2-2; d_call: NA; v_call: TRBV9; cdr3_aa: CASSYRGSNTGELFF; cdr3_nt: TGTGCCAGCAGCTACCGGGGTTCGAACACCGGGGAGCTGTTTTTT
clone_size: few; j_call: TRBJ2-1; d_call: NA; v_call: TRBV19; cdr3_aa: CASSTRDEQFF; cdr3_nt: TGTGCCAGTAGTACCCGGGATGAGCAGTTCTTC
clone_size: many; j_call: TRBJ2-3; d_call: TRBD2; v_call: TRBV6-2/TRBV6-3; cdr3_aa: CASSYSAGTSGSHTQYF; cdr3_nt: TGTGCCAGCAGTTACTCGGCTGGGACTAGCGGGAGTCATACGCAGTATTTT
clone_size: many; j_call: TRBJ1-5; d_call: NA; v_call: TRBV20-1; cdr3_aa: CSARWRDAEGPQHF; cdr3_nt: TGCAGTGCTAGGTGGCGGGACGCAGAGGGGCCCCAGCATTTT
clone_size: many; j_call: TRBJ2-7; d_call: NA; v_call: TRBV19; cdr3_aa: CASSIGGDGYEQYF; cdr3_nt: TGTGCCAGTAGTATAGGGGGGGATGGGTACGAGCAGTACTTC
clone_size: many; j_call: TRBJ1-1; d_call: TRBD1; v_call: TRBV11-2; cdr3_aa: CASSSSGTANTEAFF; cdr3_nt: TGTGCCAGCAGCTCCTCCGGGACAGCAAACACTGAAGCCTTCTTT
clone_size: few; j_call: TRBJ1-4; d_call: NA; v_call: TRBV2; cdr3_aa: CASSRGATSEKLFF; cdr3_nt: TGTGCCAGCTCCCGAGGAGCGACTAGTGAAAAACTGTTTTTT
clone_size: many; j_call: TRBJ2-3; d_call: NA; v_call: TRBV28; cdr3_aa: CASSLPDSVPEEDTQYF; cdr3_nt: TGTGCCAGCAGTCTCCCTGATAGCGTCCCAGAAGAGGATACGCAGTATTTT
clone_size: many; j_call: TRBJ2-1; d_call: NA; v_call: TRBV28; cdr3_aa: CASSVGGGTAWDRFF; cdr3_nt: NA
clone_size: many; j_call: TRBJ2-7; d_call: NA; v_call: TRBV20-1; cdr3_aa: CSFPGLYEQYF; cdr3_nt: TGCAGTTTCCCCGGATTGTACGAGCAGTACTTC
clone_size: many; j_call: TRBJ2-7; d_call: NA; v_call: TRBV10-3; cdr3_aa: CAISERGEGEYEQYF; cdr3_nt: TGTGCCATCAGTGAACGGGGAGAGGGCGAGTACGAGCAGTACTTC
clone_size: NA; j_call: TRBJ1-2; d_call: TRBD1; v_call: TRBV11-1; cdr3_aa: CASSSPGGRQGTNYGYTF; cdr3_nt: TGTGCCAGCAGCTCGCCCGGGGGGAGACAGGGCACTAACTATGGCTACACCTTC
clone_size: many; j_call: TRBJ2-3; d_call: NA; v_call: TRBV20-1; cdr3_aa: CSAREVGIADTQYF; cdr3_nt: TGCAGTGCTAGAGAGGTCGGGATAGCAGATACGCAGTATTTT
clone_size: NA; j_call: TRBJ2-3; d_call: TRBD2; v_call: TRBV12-3/TRBV12-4; cdr3_aa: CASSLQAGGGDTQYF; cdr3_nt: TGTGCCAGCAGTCTCCAGGCGGGAGGGGGGGATACGCAGTATTTT
clone_size: many; j_call: TRBJ1-2; d_call: TRBD1; v_call: TRBV6-1; cdr3_aa: CASRPTGDYGYTF; cdr3_nt: TGTGCCAGCAGACCTACAGGGGACTATGGCTACACCTTC
clone_size: many; j_call: TRBJ1-1; d_call: TRBD1; v_call: TRBV10-3; cdr3_aa: CAIGTTGGYAEAFF; cdr3_nt: TGTGCCATCGGGACAACAGGGGGCTACGCTGAAGCTTTCTTT
clone_size: NA; j_call: TRBJ2-1; d_call: NA; v_call: TRBV7-3; cdr3_aa: CASSLKIGGPVYEQFF; cdr3_nt: TGTGCCAGCAGCTTAAAAATTGGGGGGCCGGTTTATGAGCAGTTCTTC
clone_size: NA; j_call: TRBJ1-2; d_call: TRBD1; v_call: TRBV5-1; cdr3_aa: CASSVGQGAVNDYTF; cdr3_nt: TGCGCCAGCAGTGTTGGACAGGGGGCGGTGAATGACTACACCTTC
clone_size: many; j_call: TRBJ2-6; d_call: TRBD1; v_call: TRBV19; cdr3_aa: CASSADRGFGANVLTF; cdr3_nt: TGTGCCAGTAGTGCGGACAGGGGGTTCGGGGCCAACGTCCTGACTTTC
clone_size: many; j_call: TRBJ1-4; d_call: NA; v_call: TRBV9; cdr3_aa: CASSVGGLTNEKLFF; cdr3_nt: TGTGCCAGCAGCGTAGGAGGGTTGACTAATGAAAAACTGTTTTTT
clone_size: many; j_call: TRBJ2-3; d_call: NA; v_call: TRBV27; cdr3_aa: CASSLRGTTDTQYF; cdr3_nt: TGTGCCAGCAGTTTACGGGGGACCACAGATACGCAGTATTTT
clone_size: NA; j_call: TRBJ2-7; d_call: NA; v_call: TRBV11-1; cdr3_aa: CASSHDPGLSPNEHYF; cdr3_nt: TGTGCCAGCAGCCACGACCCTGGACTCTCTCCTAACGAGCATTACTTC
clone_size: many; j_call: TRBJ1-5; d_call: NA; v_call: TRBV28; cdr3_aa: CASIYLGADFNQPQHF; cdr3_nt: TGTGCCAGCATCTACCTGGGGGCGGACTTCAATCAGCCCCAGCATTTT
clone_size: many; j_call: TRBJ2-7; d_call: TRBD2; v_call: TRBV4-2; cdr3_aa: CASSQDFWTSGREQYF; cdr3_nt: TGTGCCAGCAGCCAAGACTTCTGGACTAGCGGGAGGGAGCAGTACTTC
clone_size: NA; j_call: TRBJ2-2; d_call: TRBD2; v_call: TRBV20-1; cdr3_aa: CSAREREGGELFF; cdr3_nt: TGCAGTGCTAGAGAAAGGGAGGGCGGGGAGCTGTTTTTT
clone_size: many; j_call: TRBJ2-1; d_call: TRBD2; v_call: TRBV28; cdr3_aa: CASSLGLGTRSEQFF; cdr3_nt: TGTGCCAGCAGTTTGGGACTAGGGACTCGCAGTGAGCAGTTCTTC
clone_size: many; j_call: TRBJ2-7; d_call: NA; v_call: TRBV6-1; cdr3_aa: CASSDSRHEQYF; cdr3_nt: TGTGCCAGCAGTGACTCCCGCCACGAGCAGTACTTC
clone_size: NA; j_call: TRBJ1-1; d_call: NA; v_call: TRBV12-5; cdr3_aa: CASGPAPGTRNTEAFF; cdr3_nt: TGTGCTAGTGGCCCGGCACCAGGGACGAGGAACACTGAAGCTTTCTTT